This T cell receptor (beta chain) was profiled in a study of cytomegalovirus exposure and HLA in healthy donors. Study-wide points: The study recorded 150 to 200 TCR beta chains that were cytomegalovirus-associated.

As to this clone: The target antigen is unknown.

Germline CDR1 is LGHNA and CDR2 is YNFKEQ. The CDR3 length is 13 residues. V dropped 4 bases and J dropped 3 bases, with 9 bases sitting between them. Primers: 60 Vbeta forward and 13 Jbeta reverse. The repertoire was sequenced with immunoSEQ multiplex PCR; TCRdb's copy has only in-frame clones and lacks some. The table shows under 70,000 clones, with 65% to 70% occurring only once. The TCR was taken from a woman in her twenties or thirties in good health and CMV-seronegative. The gene calls are TRBV4-2 and TRBJ1-2, with no clear D. Input material: PBMCs. The CDR3 nucleotides read TGTGCCAGCAGCCCCGACTACGACTATGGCTACACCTTC. Residues: CASSPDYDYGYTF.